A single sample gave rise to the 17 T cell receptor beta chains below, sequenced in a study of Ad26.COV2.S vaccination and SARS-CoV-2 variants. The assay was immunoSEQ multiplex PCR, and TCRdb's table has in-frame clones only and misses some. The data show 350,000 to 450,000 clones, roughly 85% seen once. Treatment denoted: 19 received Ad26.COV2.S at low or high dose, single or two shots; several received placebo; per-sample allocation not given. Day 63 after the first injection of vaccine or placebo was the sampling time. The starting material was peripheral blood, obtained in a trial of Ad26.COV2.S vaccine versus placebo. Source of these receptors: a person aged 18 to 65 who received the Ad26.COV2.S COVID-19 vaccine or a placebo.

The chain couples TRBV28 to TRBJ2-5; D not certain. In germline, CDR1 is MDHEN, CDR2 SYDVKM. The V end lost 3 bases, the J end lost 5 bases, and 10 bases lay between the germline ends. This CDR3 spans 13 amino acids. CDR3: CASSFGSSETQYF. CDR3 bases: TGTGCCAGCAGTTTTGGCTCTAGTGAGACCCAGTACTTC.

This chain links TRBV11-2 with TRBJ1-2, with D unresolved. Trimming pared 2 bases from V and 3 bases from J, leaving 10 bases between. CDR1 SGHAT and CDR2 FQNNGV come from the germline V gene. The CDR3 loop spans 14 amino acids. CDR3 sequence reads: CASSLSYVDYGYTF. CDR3 bases: TGTGCCAGCAGCTTATCGTACGTAGACTATGGCTACACCTTC.

The rearrangement links TRBV13 to TRBJ2-1, with D unclear. The germline CDR1 and CDR2 sequences are PRHDT and FYEKMQ (reference sequence). V lost 5 bases, J lost 0 bases, and 11 bases lay in between. The CDR3 length is 15 residues. This CDR3 reads CASSRTASSYNEQFF. DNA of the CDR3: TGTGCCAGCAGCCGGACGGCGAGCTCCTACAATGAGCAGTTCTTC.

This chain connects TRBV20-1 to TRBJ2-7; D not certain. V was pared by 6 bases and J by 5 bases, with 11 bases between. The length of the CDR3 is 11 residues. In germline, CDR1 is DFQATT, CDR2 SNEGSKA (reference sequence). The CDR3 coding sequence is TGCAGTGCCCGGATTGGGCACGAGCAGTACTTC. Amino acid sequence: CSARIGHEQYF.

The rearrangement links TRBV19 to TRBJ2-2, with D tentatively TRBD2 (6 bases). This CDR3 contains 15 residues. The V end lost 5 bases, the J end lost 6 bases, and 16 bases lay between the germline ends. Germline CDR1 LNHDA, CDR2 SQIVND (reference sequence). CDR3 sequence: CASSYEGGGSGELFF. In nucleotides, the CDR3 is TGTGCCAGTAGTTATGAGGGAGGAGGTTCCGGGGAGCTGTTTTTT.

The table lists this clone with a count of one. V and J are TRBV6-5 and TRBJ2-7; weak D call: TRBD1 (6 bases). The CDR3 loop spans 13 amino acids. V was cut by 8 bases and J by 5 bases, with 16 bases left in between. Germline V lookup: CDR1 MNHEY, CDR2 SVGAGI. CDR3 loop: CASGRQGFDEQYF. CDR3 DNA sequence: TGTGCCAGCGGCCGTCAGGGGTTCGACGAGCAGTACTTC.

In this sample, this clone turned up a few times. The CDR3 sequence is CASSGPSYEQYF. CDR3 bases: TGTGCCAGCAGTGGACCGTCCTACGAGCAGTACTTC. The chain links TRBV2 to TRBJ2-7; D gene uncertain. With 4 bases removed from V and 1 base from J, the gap between germline ends came to 5 bases. The germline V gene has CDR1 SNHLY and CDR2 FYNNEI. The CDR3 has 12 residues.

The V gene is TRBV5-6, the J gene TRBJ2-5; 8 bases are a match to TRBD1. Unmatched junction bases numbered 9, after V lost 4 bases and J lost 7 bases. From germline, CDR1 is SGHDT and CDR2 YYEEEE. The CDR3 length is 14 residues. As DNA, the CDR3 is TGTGCCAGCAGCGGGCAGGGGGCGCTTGGGACCCAGTACTTC. Residues: CASSGQGALGTQYF. Full variable domain (outside the CDR3, taken from reference TRBV5-6 and TRBJ2-5): DAGVTQSPTHLIKTRGQQVTLRCSPKSGHDTVSWYQQALGQGPQFIFQYYEEEERQRGNFPDRFSGHQFPNYSSELNVNALLLGDSALYLCASSGQGALGTQYFGPGTRLLVL.

This clone was picked up a small number of times. This chain joins TRBV30 and TRBJ1-2; no definite D call. From germline, CDR1 is GTSNPN and CDR2 SVGIG (reference sequence). CDR3 length: 14 residues. V lost 4 bases, J lost 8 bases, and 20 bases lay in between. The CDR3 is CAWTLEPNRGGYTF. In DNA form, the CDR3 reads TGTGCCTGGACCCTTGAACCTAACAGAGGGGGCTACACCTTC.

J is TRBJ1-5 and V is TRBV2; D gene ambiguous. The V gene lost 7 bases and the J gene lost 2 bases, with 12 bases spanning the gap. CDR3 length: 14 residues. CDR1 is SNHLY, CDR2 FYNNEI, per germline. The CDR3 DNA follows: TGTGCCAGCACGAGGTCCGGAGGCAATCAGCCCCAGCATTTT. Translating it yields CASTRSGGNQPQHF. Full variable domain (outside the CDR3, taken from reference TRBV2 and TRBJ1-5): EPEVTQTPSHQVTQMGQEVILRCVPISNHLYFYWYRQILGQKVEFLVSFYNNEISEKSEIFDDQFSVERPDGSNFTLKIRSTKLEDSAMYFCASTRSGGNQPQHFGDGTRLSIL.

This clone came up a few times. The genes are TRBV3-1 (or the pseudogene TRBV3-2) and TRBJ1-1; 8 bases are a match to TRBD1. Germline V gene lookup returns CDR1 LGHDT and CDR2 YNNKEL (reference sequence). Trimming cost V 4 bases and J 2 bases; bases outside gene matches: 9. The CDR3 runs to 16 residues. CDR3 residues: CASSPSLGQGNTEAFF. The CDR3 nucleotides are TGTGCCAGCAGCCCATCTCTCGGACAGGGAAACACTGAAGCTTTCTTT.

The chain joins TRBV5-4 to TRBJ1-6; TRBD1 agrees at 7 bases. V lost 0 bases and J lost 10; bases outside the gene matches: 4. CDR1 and CDR2 from the germline V gene are SGHNT and YYREEE (reference sequence). This CDR3 has 14 residues. The CDR3 is CASSLDRGGSPLHF. DNA for the CDR3: TGTGCCAGCAGCTTGGACAGGGGAGGATCACCCCTCCACTTT.

This chain links TRBV7-2 with TRBJ2-2, with D perhaps TRBD2 (6 bases). The CDR3 is 17 residues long. Trimming shortened V by 5 bases and J by 0 bases, and 16 bases separated the two germline ends. Germline values: CDR1 SGHTA, CDR2 FQGNSA. In nucleotides, the CDR3 is TGTGCCAGCAGCAGAAGCCGGGACTCCTCGAACACCGGGGAGCTGTTTTTT. Its protein is CASSRSRDSSNTGELFF.

This clone has only a few counts. The chain employs TRBV6-6 and TRBJ2-7, with 8 bases matching TRBD2. The V segment lost 7 bases and the J segment 2 bases; nucleotides outside the gene matches: 10. Germline values: CDR1 MNHNY, CDR2 SVGAGI (reference sequence). The CDR3 contains 15 residues. The DNA of the CDR3 is TGTGCCAGCACCCCCGGGCTAGCGGGCCCCTACGAGCAGTACTTC. This gives the protein CASTPGLAGPYEQYF.

This clone appeared once. The genes are TRBV18 and TRBJ2-5; D may correspond to TRBD1 or TRBD2 (7 bases each). The V end lost 3 bases, the J end lost 1 base, and 12 bases lay between the germline ends. CDR1 and CDR2 from the germline V gene are KGHSH and LQKENI. There are 15 residues in the CDR3. The CDR3 DNA follows: TGTGCCAGCTCACCCAGGGGGGGGTTCCAAGAGACCCAGTACTTC. It translates to CASSPRGGFQETQYF.

This clone was seen once. V and J are TRBV7-9 and TRBJ1-2; D is undetermined. The CDR3 is 14 residues long. Germline V CDR1 and CDR2: SEHNR, FQNEAQ (reference sequence). Trimming left V 1 base short and J 4 bases short, with 10 bases between. The CDR3 loop is CASSLVGRLYGYTF. CDR3 DNA sequence: TGTGCCAGCAGCTTAGTAGGCAGGCTCTATGGCTACACCTTC.

This chain links TRBV2 with TRBJ2-7, with 7 bases that match TRBD2. The CDR3 length is 12 residues. Germline CDR1 SNHLY, CDR2 FYNNEI. V trimming: 10 bases; J trimming: 2 bases; junction bases outside the gene matches: 5. The CDR3 nucleotides are TGTGCCACTACTAGCGCCACCTACGAGCAGTACTTC. Its protein product is CATTSATYEQYF.